Listed below are T cell receptor beta chains from one sample, sequenced in a study of T cell repertoires in aging, cancer and after chemotherapy. TCRdb re-derived calls from the multiplex PCR reads in MiXCR, one entry per CDR3 protein. Counted here are about 2,000 distinct CDR3 sequences, around 36% occurring once; the ten biggest clones make up 25%. Sequences were obtained from blood. These receptors originate from a human donor with a solid tumor. Both conserved end residues are part of each CDR3. Each record gives: clone size, D gene, V gene, J gene, CDR3 protein, CDR3 DNA. A D gene is named only where the DNA matches it firmly. Clone size appears in some rows only: once, few, many, or a class for an expanded clone.

clone size: .; D gene: TRBD1; V gene: TRBV7-9; J gene: TRBJ2-7; CDR3 protein: CASSPPGGEQYF; CDR3 DNA: TGTGCCAGCAGCCCTCCAGGGGGCGAGCAGTACTTC
clone size: medium-sized; D gene: .; V gene: TRBV6-4; J gene: TRBJ2-2; CDR3 protein: CASSEGTDLHTGELFF; CDR3 DNA: TGTGCCAGCAGTGAGGGGACTGACCTACACACCGGGGAGCTGTTTTTT
clone size: once; D gene: .; V gene: TRBV28; J gene: TRBJ1-5; CDR3 protein: CASSFWIGQTNQPQHF; CDR3 DNA: TGTGCCAGCAGTTTTTGGATCGGACAGACTAATCAGCCCCAGCATTTT
clone size: large; D gene: TRBD1; V gene: TRBV5-6; J gene: TRBJ2-1; CDR3 protein: CASSLPGQTTYEQFF; CDR3 DNA: TGTGCCAGCAGTCTCCCGGGACAGACTACATATGAGCAGTTCTTC
clone size: .; D gene: .; V gene: TRBV19; J gene: TRBJ2-2; CDR3 protein: CASRTGWGELFF; CDR3 DNA: TGTGCCAGTCGAACAGGGTGGGGGGAGCTGTTTTTT
clone size: large; D gene: .; V gene: TRBV29-1; J gene: TRBJ2-5; CDR3 protein: CSVPGKQGRETQYF; CDR3 DNA: TGCAGCGTTCCCGGGAAACAGGGGAGGGAGACCCAGTACTTC
clone size: medium-sized; D gene: .; V gene: TRBV13; J gene: TRBJ2-7; CDR3 protein: CASSSTLRSRGEQYF; CDR3 DNA: TGTGCCAGCAGCTCCACCTTACGCTCCCGGGGCGAGCAGTACTTC
clone size: medium-sized; D gene: TRBD1; V gene: TRBV5-5; J gene: TRBJ2-7; CDR3 protein: CASSFRTGTEQYF; CDR3 DNA: TGTGCCAGCAGCTTCCGGACAGGGACCGAGCAGTACTTC
clone size: .; D gene: TRBD1; V gene: TRBV19; J gene: TRBJ2-3; CDR3 protein: CSSSTIGTEGTDTQYF; CDR3 DNA: TGTTCCAGTAGTACGATCGGGACAGAGGGCACAGATACGCAGTATTTT
clone size: .; D gene: .; V gene: TRBV12-3/TRBV12-4; J gene: TRBJ1-3; CDR3 protein: CASSTTILDPDVNTIYF; CDR3 DNA: TGTGCCAGCAGTACAACCATCTTGGATCCGGACGTGAACACCATATATTTT
clone size: hyperexpanded; D gene: TRBD1; V gene: TRBV15; J gene: TRBJ1-1; CDR3 protein: CATSLRGIGGSGGAFF; CDR3 DNA: TGTGCCACCAGCCTTCGGGGTATAGGGGGCTCCGGGGGAGCTTTCTTT
clone size: large; D gene: TRBD2; V gene: TRBV29-1; J gene: TRBJ2-1; CDR3 protein: CSVEEGSGGPTYNEQFF; CDR3 DNA: TGCAGCGTTGAAGAGGGTAGCGGGGGGCCCACCTACAATGAGCAGTTCTTC
clone size: .; D gene: .; V gene: TRBV27; J gene: TRBJ2-7; CDR3 protein: CASSFGGLPTDEQYF; CDR3 DNA: TGTGCCAGCAGTTTTGGGGGTTTGCCCACCGACGAGCAGTACTTC
clone size: .; D gene: TRBD2; V gene: TRBV20-1; J gene: TRBJ2-3; CDR3 protein: CSAGHSGGGVRSQYF; CDR3 DNA: TGCAGTGCTGGACATAGCGGGGGGGGGGTACGGTCGCAGTATTTT
clone size: .; D gene: TRBD2; V gene: TRBV13; J gene: TRBJ2-7; CDR3 protein: CASSRGSSYEQYF; CDR3 DNA: TGTGCCAGCAGTCGCGGGAGCTCCTACGAGCAGTACTTC
clone size: large; D gene: TRBD1; V gene: TRBV29-1; J gene: TRBJ2-1; CDR3 protein: CSTTTPRDSSYNEQFF; CDR3 DNA: TGCAGTACTACGACCCCCCGGGACAGCTCCTACAATGAGCAGTTCTTC
clone size: large; D gene: TRBD2; V gene: TRBV6-5; J gene: TRBJ2-1; CDR3 protein: CASNPAGTSSYNEQFF; CDR3 DNA: TGTGCCAGCAACCCGGCCGGGACTAGCTCCTACAATGAGCAGTTCTTC
clone size: .; D gene: TRBD1; V gene: TRBV12-5; J gene: TRBJ1-2; CDR3 protein: CASGPEQGNYGYTF; CDR3 DNA: TGTGCTAGTGGCCCAGAACAGGGGAACTATGGCTACACCTTC
clone size: few; D gene: .; V gene: TRBV13; J gene: TRBJ1-5; CDR3 protein: CASSQGTHSNQPQHF; CDR3 DNA: TGTGCCAGCAGCCAGGGGACACATAGCAATCAGCCCCAGCATTTT
clone size: .; D gene: .; V gene: TRBV5-6; J gene: TRBJ2-5; CDR3 protein: CASSSGRETSPETQYF; CDR3 DNA: TGTGCCAGCAGCAGCGGACGGGAAACTTCGCCGGAGACCCAGTACTTC
clone size: few; D gene: .; V gene: TRBV7-9; J gene: TRBJ2-2; CDR3 protein: CASSPKQDPKRELFF; CDR3 DNA: TGTGCCAGCAGCCCCAAGCAGGACCCTAAAAGGGAGCTGTTTTTT
clone size: few; D gene: .; V gene: TRBV15; J gene: TRBJ1-6; CDR3 protein: CATSTLSHSPLHF; CDR3 DNA: TGTGCCACCAGCACCCTAAGCCACTCACCCCTCCACTTT
clone size: .; D gene: TRBD1; V gene: TRBV5-4; J gene: TRBJ1-4; CDR3 protein: CASSLEFDRGRLFF; CDR3 DNA: TGTGCCAGCAGCTTGGAGTTTGACAGGGGGAGACTGTTTTTT
clone size: .; D gene: .; V gene: TRBV10-3; J gene: TRBJ1-1; CDR3 protein: CAISESDRFTEAFF; CDR3 DNA: TGTGCCATCAGTGAGTCGGATAGGTTCACTGAAGCTTTCTTT
clone size: .; D gene: TRBD1; V gene: TRBV19; J gene: TRBJ1-1; CDR3 protein: CASSHRTGMNTEAFF; CDR3 DNA: TGTGCCAGTTCTCACAGGACAGGGATGAACACTGAAGCTTTCTTT
clone size: few; D gene: .; V gene: TRBV6-5; J gene: TRBJ1-1; CDR3 protein: CASSYARQENTEAFF; CDR3 DNA: TGTGCCAGCAGTTACGCTCGACAGGAAAACACTGAAGCTTTCTTT
clone size: .; D gene: .; V gene: TRBV18; J gene: TRBJ1-5; CDR3 protein: CASSLTGWEQPQHF; CDR3 DNA: TGTGCCAGCTCGTTGACGGGATGGGAACAGCCCCAGCATTTT
clone size: .; D gene: TRBD1; V gene: TRBV5-6; J gene: TRBJ2-2; CDR3 protein: CASSGDRKNTGELFF; CDR3 DNA: TGTGCCAGCAGCGGGGACAGGAAGAACACCGGGGAGCTGTTTTTT
clone size: few; D gene: .; V gene: TRBV7-9; J gene: TRBJ1-4; CDR3 protein: CASSLPYDGAEKLFF; CDR3 DNA: TGTGCCAGCAGCTTACCCTATGACGGGGCTGAAAAACTGTTTTTT
clone size: .; D gene: TRBD1; V gene: TRBV10-3; J gene: TRBJ2-7; CDR3 protein: CAISPGTGVNEQYF; CDR3 DNA: TGTGCCATCAGTCCCGGGACAGGGGTTAACGAGCAGTACTTC
clone size: .; D gene: .; V gene: TRBV6-1; J gene: TRBJ2-7; CDR3 protein: CASGPTTYEQYF; CDR3 DNA: TGTGCCAGCGGCCCCACTACCTACGAGCAGTACTTC
clone size: large; D gene: .; V gene: TRBV30; J gene: TRBJ2-1; CDR3 protein: CAWSVPGLNEQFF; CDR3 DNA: TGTGCCTGGAGTGTACCAGGGTTGAATGAGCAGTTCTTC
clone size: .; D gene: .; V gene: TRBV28; J gene: TRBJ2-7; CDR3 protein: CASSDLGGPYEQYF; CDR3 DNA: TGTGCCAGCAGTGACCTTGGGGGTCCCTACGAGCAGTACTTC
clone size: .; D gene: TRBD1; V gene: TRBV6-1; J gene: TRBJ1-5; CDR3 protein: CASSGGTGFYQPQHF; CDR3 DNA: TGTGCCAGCAGTGGGGGGACAGGCTTTTATCAGCCCCAGCATTTT
clone size: few; D gene: TRBD2; V gene: TRBV15; J gene: TRBJ2-5; CDR3 protein: CATSRGETSGGAQETQYF; CDR3 DNA: TGTGCCACCAGCAGAGGGGAGACTAGCGGGGGGGCCCAAGAGACCCAGTACTTC
clone size: .; D gene: TRBD2; V gene: TRBV13; J gene: TRBJ2-1; CDR3 protein: CASSSLAAGGLDEQFF; CDR3 DNA: TGTGCCAGCAGCTCCCTCGCAGCGGGAGGACTCGATGAGCAGTTCTTC
clone size: .; D gene: TRBD1; V gene: TRBV6-5; J gene: TRBJ2-3; CDR3 protein: CAITLKPGQGTDTQYF; CDR3 DNA: TGTGCCATCACCCTTAAACCGGGACAGGGCACAGATACGCAGTATTTT
clone size: few; D gene: .; V gene: TRBV13; J gene: TRBJ1-2; CDR3 protein: CASSLRQIYGYTF; CDR3 DNA: TGTGCCAGCAGCTTACGACAGATCTATGGCTACACCTTC
clone size: .; D gene: .; V gene: TRBV13; J gene: TRBJ2-5; CDR3 protein: CASSKAETQYF; CDR3 DNA: TGTGCCAGCAGTAAGGCGGAGACCCAGTACTTC
clone size: .; D gene: TRBD1; V gene: TRBV6-6; J gene: TRBJ1-5; CDR3 protein: CASRPDRVINQPQHF; CDR3 DNA: TGTGCCAGCAGACCCGACAGGGTCATTAATCAGCCCCAGCATTTT
clone size: .; D gene: .; V gene: TRBV6-1; J gene: TRBJ1-3; CDR3 protein: CASSELRVSGNTIYF; CDR3 DNA: TGTGCCAGCAGTGAACTAAGGGTCTCTGGAAACACCATATATTTT
clone size: .; D gene: TRBD2; V gene: TRBV7-2; J gene: TRBJ2-5; CDR3 protein: CASSFLAGIQETQYF; CDR3 DNA: TGTGCCAGCAGCTTCCTAGCGGGGATACAAGAGACCCAGTACTTC
clone size: .; D gene: TRBD2; V gene: TRBV20-1; J gene: TRBJ2-5; CDR3 protein: CSARGETGPSGGARETQYF; CDR3 DNA: TGCAGTGCTAGAGGGGAAACCGGACCTAGCGGGGGGGCACGAGAGACCCAGTACTTC
clone size: .; D gene: TRBD2; V gene: TRBV6-5; J gene: TRBJ2-7; CDR3 protein: CASSSYNTGGNEQYF; CDR3 DNA: TGTGCCAGCAGTTCTTACAACACCGGGGGGAACGAGCAGTACTTC
clone size: .; D gene: TRBD2; V gene: TRBV5-4; J gene: TRBJ2-3; CDR3 protein: CASSPGGDTQYF; CDR3 DNA: TGTGCCAGCAGCCCCGGGGGGGATACGCAGTATTTT
clone size: .; D gene: TRBD1; V gene: TRBV12-3/TRBV12-4; J gene: TRBJ2-7; CDR3 protein: CASSPQGGADEQYF; CDR3 DNA: TGTGCCAGCAGCCCACAGGGGGGAGCCGACGAGCAGTACTTC
clone size: .; D gene: TRBD1; V gene: TRBV4-3; J gene: TRBJ2-7; CDR3 protein: CASSQGTASYEQYF; CDR3 DNA: TGCGCCAGCAGCCAGGGGACAGCCTCCTACGAGCAGTACTTC
clone size: .; D gene: TRBD1; V gene: TRBV7-9; J gene: TRBJ1-5; CDR3 protein: CASSLGSGTGSRPQHF; CDR3 DNA: TGTGCCAGCAGCTTAGGGAGCGGGACAGGGTCTCGGCCCCAGCATTTT
clone size: .; D gene: .; V gene: TRBV6-2/TRBV6-3; J gene: TRBJ2-1; CDR3 protein: CASSYGISNEQFF; CDR3 DNA: TGTGCCAGCAGTTATGGGATCAGCAATGAGCAGTTCTTC
clone size: .; D gene: TRBD2; V gene: TRBV24-1; J gene: TRBJ2-1; CDR3 protein: CATSVTSGPYNEQFF; CDR3 DNA: TGTGCCACTAGCGTAACTAGCGGGCCGTACAATGAGCAGTTCTTC
clone size: few; D gene: .; V gene: TRBV6-2/TRBV6-3; J gene: TRBJ2-5; CDR3 protein: CASSYTSGFRETQYF; CDR3 DNA: TGTGCCAGCAGTTACACGTCGGGGTTCCGAGAGACCCAGTACTTC
clone size: .; D gene: .; V gene: TRBV5-1; J gene: TRBJ2-2; CDR3 protein: CASSRTVQLGAGELFF; CDR3 DNA: TGTGCCAGCAGCCGTACAGTCCAGCTAGGCGCCGGGGAGCTGTTTTTT
clone size: .; D gene: TRBD2; V gene: TRBV27; J gene: TRBJ2-7; CDR3 protein: CASSPGLAGVYEQYF; CDR3 DNA: TGTGCCAGCAGCCCCGGACTAGCGGGAGTCTACGAGCAGTACTTC
clone size: large; D gene: .; V gene: TRBV29-1; J gene: TRBJ2-3; CDR3 protein: CSDWDRWRVDTQYF; CDR3 DNA: TGCAGCGACTGGGACAGATGGAGGGTAGATACGCAGTATTTT
clone size: .; D gene: TRBD1; V gene: TRBV5-4; J gene: TRBJ1-4; CDR3 protein: CASSDQTGAIGKLFF; CDR3 DNA: TGTGCCAGCAGCGATCAGACAGGGGCAATAGGAAAACTGTTTTTT
clone size: .; D gene: .; V gene: TRBV7-4; J gene: TRBJ2-7; CDR3 protein: CASSTGFSSYEQYF; CDR3 DNA: TGTGCCAGCAGCACAGGGTTCAGCTCCTACGAGCAGTACTTC
clone size: .; D gene: .; V gene: TRBV20-1; J gene: TRBJ2-1; CDR3 protein: CSARDLGGGGDYNEQFF; CDR3 DNA: TGCAGTGCTAGAGATCTCGGAGGCGGGGGCGATTACAATGAGCAGTTCTTC
clone size: .; D gene: TRBD1; V gene: TRBV24-1; J gene: TRBJ2-3; CDR3 protein: CATSDFDRGADTQYF; CDR3 DNA: TGTGCCACCAGTGATTTCGACAGGGGCGCAGATACGCAGTATTTT
clone size: few; D gene: TRBD1; V gene: TRBV24-1; J gene: TRBJ1-5; CDR3 protein: CATSDFPGQGVQPQHF; CDR3 DNA: TGTGCCACCAGTGATTTCCCTGGACAGGGGGTTCAGCCCCAGCATTTT